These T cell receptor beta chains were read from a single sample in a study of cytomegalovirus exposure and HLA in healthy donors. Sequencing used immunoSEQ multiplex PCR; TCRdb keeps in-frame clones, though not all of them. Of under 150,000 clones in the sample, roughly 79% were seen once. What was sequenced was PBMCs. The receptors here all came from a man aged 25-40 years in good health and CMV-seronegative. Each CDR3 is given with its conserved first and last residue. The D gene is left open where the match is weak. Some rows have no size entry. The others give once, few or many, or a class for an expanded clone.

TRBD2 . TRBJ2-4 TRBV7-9 CASSGGTSPWAKNIQYF TGTGCCAGCAGCGGCGGGACTAGCCCGTGGGCCAAAAACATTCAGTACTTC
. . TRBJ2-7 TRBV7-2 CASSFSGGVRGEYF TGTGCCAGCAGTTTTAGCGGAGGGGTAAGAGGAGAGTACTTC
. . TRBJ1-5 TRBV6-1 CASNLEARQPQHF TGTGCCAGCAACCTAGAGGCTCGCCAGCCCCAGCATTTT
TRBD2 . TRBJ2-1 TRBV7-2 CASEGGPYNEQFF TGTGCCAGCGAGGGAGGGCCCTACAATGAGCAGTTCTTC
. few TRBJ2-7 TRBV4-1 CASSQVTTSYEQYF TGCGCCAGCAGCCAAGTGACTACCTCCTACGAGCAGTACTTC
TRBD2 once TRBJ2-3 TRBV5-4 CASSLGLAGSTDTQYF TGTGCCAGCAGCTTGGGACTAGCGGGAAGCACAGATACGCAGTATTTT
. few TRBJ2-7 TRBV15 CATSRGLEGHNEQYF TGTGCCACCAGCAGAGGGCTAGAGGGACACAACGAGCAGTACTTC
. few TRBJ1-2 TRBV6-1 CAAQETGFNYGYTF TGTGCCGCACAGGAAACAGGTTTTAACTATGGCTACACCTTC
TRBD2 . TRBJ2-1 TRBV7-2 CASSLGSGQTNEQFF TGTGCCAGCAGCTTAGGTAGCGGGCAGACAAATGAGCAGTTCTTC
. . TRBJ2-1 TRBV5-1 CASSLLVERHNEQFF TGTGCCAGCAGCCTCCTAGTTGAGCGTCACAATGAGCAGTTCTTC
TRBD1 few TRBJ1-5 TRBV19 CASSPGQGEQPQHF TGTGCCAGTAGTCCCGGACAGGGTGAACAGCCCCAGCATTTT
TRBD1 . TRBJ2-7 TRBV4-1 CASSQGLVTGGAFYEQYF TGCGCCAGCAGCCAAGGATTAGTGACAGGGGGCGCTTTTTACGAGCAGTACTTC
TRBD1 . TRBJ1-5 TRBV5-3 CADPGDSSNQPQHF TGTGCCGACCCGGGGGACAGTAGCAATCAGCCCCAGCATTTT
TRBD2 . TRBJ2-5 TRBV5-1 CASSSASGGEETQYF TGCGCCAGCAGCAGTGCTTCTGGGGGGGAAGAGACCCAGTACTTC
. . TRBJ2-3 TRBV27 CASSKAGVGTDTQYF TGTGCCAGCAGTAAGGCAGGGGTCGGCACAGATACGCAGTATTTT
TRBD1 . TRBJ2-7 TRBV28 CASSFHGQGVNEQYF TGTGCCAGCAGTTTCCACGGACAGGGGGTCAACGAGCAGTACTTC
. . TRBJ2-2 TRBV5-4 CASSLDPLSNTGELFF TGTGCCAGCAGCTTGGATCCACTCTCGAACACCGGGGAGCTGTTTTTT
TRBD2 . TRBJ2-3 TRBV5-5 CASSPAGGGTQYF TGTGCCAGCAGCCCGGCGGGGGGCGGTACGCAGTATTTT
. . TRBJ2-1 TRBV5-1 CASSSPVIHEQFF TGCGCCAGCAGCTCACCGGTAATTCATGAGCAGTTCTTC
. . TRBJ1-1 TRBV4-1 CASSQQLDRNTEAFF TGCGCCAGCAGCCAACAACTCGACAGGAACACTGAAGCTTTCTTT
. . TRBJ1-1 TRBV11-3 CASSLRNTEAFF TGTGCCAGCAGCTTACGGAACACTGAAGCTTTCTTT
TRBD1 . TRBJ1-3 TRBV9 CASSTRDRVAGNTIYF TGTGCCAGCAGCACCCGGGACAGGGTGGCGGGAAACACCATATATTTT
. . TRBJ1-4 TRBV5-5 CASRYRQADEKLFF TGTGCCAGCAGATACAGACAGGCCGATGAAAAACTGTTTTTT
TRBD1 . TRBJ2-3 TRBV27 CASSFEGQGTDTQYF TGTGCCAGCAGTTTCGAGGGACAGGGCACAGATACGCAGTATTTT
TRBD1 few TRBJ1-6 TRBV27 CASGRDRENSPLHF TGTGCCAGCGGAAGGGACAGGGAAAATTCACCCCTCCACTTT
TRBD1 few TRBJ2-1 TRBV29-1 CSTGLQGVYNEQFF TGCAGCACCGGATTGCAGGGGGTCTACAATGAGCAGTTCTTC
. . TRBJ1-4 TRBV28 CASNLGGDATNEKLFF TGTGCCAGCAACTTAGGGGGAGATGCAACTAATGAAAAACTGTTTTTT
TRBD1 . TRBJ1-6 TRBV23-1 CASRYSSDTDRGYFYNSPLHF TGCGCCAGCAGATATAGTTCGGATACGGACAGGGGGTATTTCTATAATTCACCCCTCCACTTT
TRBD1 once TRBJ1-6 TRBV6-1 CASSGGDSSRPLHF TGTGCCAGCAGCGGAGGGGACAGTTCTAGACCCCTCCACTTT
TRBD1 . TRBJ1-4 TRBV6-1 CASRGRGSPEKLFF TGTGCCAGCCGGGGCAGGGGGAGTCCCGAAAAACTGTTTTTT
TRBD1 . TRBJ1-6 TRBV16 CASSPDGGQVPPLHF TGTGCCAGCAGTCCTGACGGGGGACAGGTCCCACCCCTCCACTTT
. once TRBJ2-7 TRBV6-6 CASSHAQISYEQYF TGTGCCAGCTCTCATGCGCAAATCTCCTACGAGCAGTACTTC
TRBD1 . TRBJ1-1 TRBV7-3 CASSFLRDRGRRNTEAFF TGTGCCAGCAGCTTCTTAAGGGACAGGGGGCGGAGGAACACTGAAGCTTTCTTT
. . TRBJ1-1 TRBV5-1 CASSLVPGSVNTEAFF TGCGCCAGCAGCTTGGTCCCCGGTTCCGTGAACACTGAAGCTTTCTTT
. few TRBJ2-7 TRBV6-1 CASSEALATSSYEQYF TGTGCCAGCAGTGAAGCCTTAGCTACAAGCTCCTACGAGCAGTACTTC
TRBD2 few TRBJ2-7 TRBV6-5 CASSNLAAGYEQYF TGTGCCAGCAGTAACCTAGCGGCTGGCTACGAGCAGTACTTC
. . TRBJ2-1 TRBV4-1 CASSLALIPRREQFF TGCGCCAGCAGCCTCGCGCTAATCCCCCGCCGAGAGCAGTTCTTC